These 11 T cell receptor beta chains share one sample of origin, sequenced in a study of blood T cell repertoires in COVID-19. TCRdb's copy holds only in-frame clones and misses some; the assay was immunoSEQ multiplex PCR. The repertoire consists of approximately 100,000 clones, with more than 70% occurring once and the leading ten covering roughly 15%. The sequencing input was peripheral blood. Every receptor here comes from a woman in her 70s with acute or convalescent COVID-19.

There are a few counts of this clone. CDR3 in DNA: TGTGCCAGCAGCCACCCTCCGACAGTTTACAATGAGCAGTTCTTC. It yields the protein CASSHPPTVYNEQFF. The V and J genes are TRBV5-4 and TRBJ2-1; possible D gene TRBD1, 5 bases. Germline CDR1 SGHNT, CDR2 YYREEE (reference sequence). The length of the CDR3 is 15 residues. Trimming stripped 4 bases from V and 4 bases from J, with 15 bases between. Using reference TRBV5-4 and TRBJ2-1 for the parts outside the CDR3, the full variable domain is ETGVTQSPTHLIKTRGQQVTLRCSSQSGHNTVSWYQQALGQGPQFIFQYYREEENGRGNFPPRFSGLQFPNYSSELNVNALELDDSALYLCASSHPPTVYNEQFFGPGTRLTVL.

The V call is TRBV5-1, the J call TRBJ2-3; the match to TRBD2 covers 13 bases. The CDR3 totals 17 residues. V dropped 4 bases and J dropped 4; count of bases not matched to a gene: 9. CDR1 and CDR2 (germline): SGHRS, YFSETQ. The CDR3 nucleotides read TGCGCCAGCAGCCCCTCCTGGACTAGCGGGGGAGCAGATACGCAGTATTTT. Its protein is CASSPSWTSGGADTQYF. Full variable domain (rest looked up from reference TRBV5-1 and TRBJ2-3): KAGVTQTPRYLIKTRGQQVTLSCSPISGHRSVSWYQQTPGQGLQFLFEYFSETQRNKGNFPGRFSGRQFSNSRSEMNVSTLELGDSALYLCASSPSWTSGGADTQYFGPGTRLTVL.

V usage is TRBV2 and J usage is TRBJ2-1; TRBD2 might be the D (6 bases). V was pared by 10 bases and J by 4 bases, with 14 bases between. The germline V gene encodes CDR1 SNHLY and CDR2 FYNNEI. This CDR3 is 13 amino acids long. The CDR3 DNA reads TGTGCCATCAGGATGGGACTTTACAATGAGCAGTTCTTC. Its translation is CAIRMGLYNEQFF.

The V and J genes are TRBV9 and TRBJ2-5; TRBD2 might be the D (6 bases). The CDR3 extends over 16 amino acids. Germline V gene sequence: CDR1 SGDLS, CDR2 YYNGEE. The V and J ends lost 2 bases and 4 bases respectively, with 18 bases between them. CDR3 protein: CASSVSPSAQGETQYF. Here the CDR3 DNA reads TGTGCCAGCAGCGTGAGTCCTAGCGCGCAGGGAGAGACCCAGTACTTC. Looking up the rest from reference TRBV9 and TRBJ2-5 gives the full variable domain: DSGVTQTPKHLITATGQRVTLRCSPRSGDLSVYWYQQSLDQGLQFLIQYYNGEERAKGNILERFSAQQFPDLHSELNLSSLELGDSALYFCASSVSPSAQGETQYFGPGTRLLVL.

The rearrangement uses TRBV7-5 and TRBJ2-7; TRBD2 reflects the table's D call only, with no check against the DNA. TRBV7-5 is described as a pseudogene. CDR3 length: 18 residues. CDR3 nucleotide sequence: TGTGCCAGAAGCTGCCTGACATCTTTGCTAGCGGACGCCTACGAGCAGTACGTC. This translates into CARSCLTSLLADAYEQYV.

The rearrangement links TRBV29-1 to TRBJ2-2; 8 positions match TRBD1. The CDR3 has 13 residues. V shed 6 bases, J shed 3 bases, and the junction held 3 bases outside the gene matches. Germline CDR1 and CDR2: SQVTM and ANQGSEA. For the CDR3, the DNA is TGCAGCGTAACGGACAGGGACACCGGGGAGCTGTTTTTT. Encoded protein: CSVTDRDTGELFF.

The chain carries TRBV5-6 and TRBJ1-1; D uncertain. Germline CDR1 and CDR2: SGHDT and YYEEEE. Trimming shortened V by 1 base and J by 4 bases, and 8 bases separated the two germline ends. The CDR3 length is 13 residues. DNA of the CDR3: TGTGCCAGCAGCTTGACAGTACCCACTGAAGCTTTCTTT. Translating it yields CASSLTVPTEAFF.

This clone has a single count. V gene TRBV24-1 combines with J gene TRBJ2-1; maybe TRBD2 (6 bases). This CDR3 is 15 amino acids long. Germline lookup yields CDR1 KGHDR and CDR2 SFDVKD. Trimming removed 5 bases from V and 4 bases from J, with 14 bases in between. CDR3 nucleotides: TGTGCCACCAGTGGGGGGAGGCCCCCTTACAATGAGCAGTTCTTC. This sequence encodes CATSGGRPPYNEQFF.

The V gene is TRBV7-2, the J gene TRBJ1-2; no firm D call. V was cut by 1 base and J by 2 bases, with 11 bases left in between. The germline CDR1 and CDR2 sequences are SGHTA and FQGNSA. The CDR3 is 15 residues long. The CDR3: CASSLVAGTNYGYTF. CDR3 nucleotide sequence: TGTGCCAGCAGCTTAGTGGCGGGTACCAACTATGGCTACACCTTC. The entire variable domain, with the rest obtained from reference TRBV7-2 and TRBJ1-2, is as follows: GAGVSQSPSNKVTEKGKDVELRCDPISGHTALYWYRQSLGQGLEFLIYFQGNSAPDKSGLPSDRFSAERTGGSVSTLTIQRTQQEDSAVYLCASSLVAGTNYGYTFGSGTRLTVV.

The chain uses TRBV7-8 and TRBJ1-2; D not resolved. In germline, CDR1 is SGHVS, CDR2 FQNEAQ. CDR3 size: 13 residues. The ends were cut back, 1 base at V and 5 bases at J, with 8 bases in the middle. CDR3 sequence: CASSLGQVYGYTF. CDR3 sequence (DNA): TGTGCCAGCAGCTTAGGGCAGGTATATGGCTACACCTTC. The full variable domain, its missing parts supplied by reference TRBV7-8 and TRBJ1-2, is GAGVSQSPRYKVAKRGQDVALRCDPISGHVSLFWYQQALGQGPEFLTYFQNEAQLDKSGLPSDRFFAERPEGSVSTLKIQRTQQEDSAVYLCASSLGQVYGYTFGSGTRLTVV.

This chain connects TRBV6-6 to TRBJ2-5; D might be TRBD1 (6 bases). The CDR3 length is 13 residues. Germline assignment: CDR1 MNHNY and CDR2 SVGAGI (reference sequence). V lost 6 bases, J lost 0 bases, and 8 bases lay in between. CDR3 bases: TGTGCCAGCAGCCGACAGGACCAAGAGACCCAGTACTTC. Amino acid sequence: CASSRQDQETQYF.